Listed below are T cell receptor beta chains from one sample, sequenced in a study of blood T cell repertoires in COVID-19. Repertoires were generated with immunoSEQ multiplex PCR, while TCRdb's copy carries only in-frame clones and drops some. The sample yields 160,000 or so clones, approximately 81% seen once. Sample: peripheral blood. The receptors were sampled from a woman in her forties or fifties with COVID-19, enrolled during active disease. The CDR3 runs from the conserved cysteine through the conserved F or W. The D gene is left open where the match is weak. The size of a clone is reported for some rows only, either as once, few or many, or as a class for expanded clones.

>TRBV30|TRBJ2-2|TRBD1|.|13
CACKGQGAGELFF
TGTGCCTGCAAGGGACAGGGAGCCGGGGAGCTGTTTTTT
>TRBV7-8|TRBJ1-2|.|.|12
CASSPQEYGYTF
TGTGCCAGCAGCCCTCAGGAATATGGCTACACCTTC
>TRBV28|TRBJ1-3|TRBD1|.|14
CASIRGGSGNTIYF
TGTGCCAGCATCCGAGGGGGCAGTGGAAACACCATATATTTT
>TRBV19|TRBJ2-7|TRBD2|.|14
CASSAGLAGDEQYF
TGTGCCAGTAGTGCGGGACTAGCGGGGGACGAGCAGTACTTC
>TRBV29-1|TRBJ1-4|.|.|12
CSAGQLSEKLFF
TGCAGCGCCGGACAGTTAAGTGAAAAACTGTTTTTT
>TRBV14|TRBJ1-4|TRBD1|once|14
CASSPRDRGQKLFF
TGTGCCAGCAGCCCCCGGGACAGGGGGCAAAAACTGTTTTTT
>TRBV6-2/TRBV6-3|TRBJ1-1|.|few|13
CASSRNRDTEAFF
TGTGCCAGCAGTCGAAACAGGGACACTGAAGCTTTCTTT
>TRBV11-2|TRBJ1-2|.|.|14
CASSLVDSSYGYTF
TGTGCCAGCAGCTTAGTGGACAGCTCTTATGGCTACACCTTC
>TRBV5-1|TRBJ2-5|.|.|15
CASSGGSQTLETQYF
TGCGCCAGCAGCGGCGGGTCACAGACTTTAGAGACCCAGTACTTC
>TRBV5-1|TRBJ2-1|TRBD2|.|16
CASSLRAGGPGNEQFF
TGCGCCAGCAGCCTAAGAGCGGGGGGGCCGGGGAATGAGCAGTTCTTC
>TRBV5-1|TRBJ1-5|TRBD1|.|15
CASSEEGQGGQPQHF
TGCGCCAGCAGCGAAGAAGGACAGGGGGGTCAGCCCCAGCATTTT
>TRBV5-1|TRBJ1-6|.|.|14
CASSLGDKNSPLHF
TGCGCCAGCAGCCTAGGGGACAAAAATTCACCCCTCCACTTT
>TRBV12-3/TRBV12-4|TRBJ1-1|.|.|13
CASMRWRNTEAFF
TGTGCCAGCATGCGCTGGAGGAACACTGAAGCTTTCTTT
>TRBV19|TRBJ2-5|TRBD2|once|13
CASSSGLAQTQYF
TGTGCCAGTAGCTCGGGACTAGCCCAGACCCAGTACTTC
>TRBV19|TRBJ2-7|TRBD1|.|13
CASSSGTDYEQYF
TGTGCCAGTAGTAGTGGGACAGACTACGAGCAGTACTTC
>TRBV3-1/TRBV3-2|TRBJ2-1|.|.|17
CASSQDRWGRVINEQFF
TGTGCCAGCAGCCAAGATCGGTGGGGGCGTGTTATCAATGAGCAGTTCTTC
>TRBV5-6|TRBJ2-7|TRBD2|.|13
CASKRDPTYEQYF
TGTGCCAGCAAGCGGGACCCGACCTACGAGCAGTACTTC
>TRBV5-1|TRBJ2-7|.|once|14
CASSFWTETGEQYF
TGCGCCAGCAGCTTTTGGACGGAGACGGGGGAGCAGTACTTC
>TRBV5-6|TRBJ1-1|TRBD1|once|14
CASTGTGGAGEAFF
TGTGCCAGCACCGGGACAGGGGGCGCGGGTGAAGCTTTCTTT
>TRBV19|TRBJ1-1|.|.|14
CASSIGHLSFEAFF
TGTGCCAGTAGTATTGGCCACCTTTCCTTCGAAGCTTTCTTT
>TRBV11-3|TRBJ2-1|TRBD2|.|17
CASSDRLAGESYNEQFF
TGTGCCAGCAGCGATAGACTAGCGGGGGAGTCCTACAATGAGCAGTTCTTC
>TRBV12-2|TRBJ2-1|.|.|12
CASVPAYNEQFF
TGTGCAAGTGTCCCGGCCTACAATGAGCAGTTCTTC
>TRBV5-6|TRBJ1-6|TRBD1|few|16
CASIPWGDRDNSPLHF
TGTGCCAGCATCCCGTGGGGGGACAGAGATAATTCACCCCTCCACTTT
>TRBV19|TRBJ1-3|.|.|13
CASTLSSGNTIYF
TGTGCCAGTACCCTGTCCTCTGGAAACACCATATATTTT